Each of the 12 T cell receptor beta chains below was sequenced from the same sample in a study of blood T cells in healthy people across ages (dated by TCRdb to between 2014 and 2017). Library preparation used 5' RACE. Instrument on record: Illumina HiSeq 2500. The second PCR ran for about 7 to 11 cycles and used a J-beta primer mix along with a sample-barcoded 5' primer. TCRdb reprocessing: public reads trimmed at Q25 with fastp, clones called with MiXCR, in-frame beta chains kept. Each entry is one CDR3 protein sequence, shown with its most common DNA and genes. This sample is represented by 720,000 or so distinct CDR3 sequences; roughly 43% of them were singletons. The top ten clones comprise around 30% of the sample. Sequencing was done on a sample of blood. Receptors were obtained from a man older than 75 in good health.

The chain joins TRBV10-1 to TRBJ2-1, with D perhaps matching TRBD1 (6 bases). The CDR3 loop spans 14 amino acids. Germline assignment: CDR1 WNHNN and CDR2 SYGVQD (reference sequence). Between the trimmed V and J ends, which lost 6 bases and 6 bases, there was a span of 15 bases. The CDR3 is CASRSIGQTNEQFF. Here the CDR3 DNA reads TGCGCCAGCAGGAGCATAGGACAGACCAATGAGCAGTTCTTC.

The chain recombines TRBV3-1 with TRBJ2-1; 9 positions match TRBD2. CDR1 is LGHDT and CDR2 is YNNKEL in the germline V gene (reference sequence). V was pared by 0 bases and J by 8 bases, with 8 bases of the junction left unmatched. The CDR3 loop spans 16 amino acids. The CDR3 nucleotides read TGTGCCAGCAGCCAAGATAGTAGCGGGAGACTGGATGAGCAGTTCTTC. Translation gives CASSQDSSGRLDEQFF.

In its sample, this clonotype was seen a few times. J is TRBJ2-7 and V is TRBV7-2; 10 bases agree with TRBD2. The CDR3 contains 14 residues. V dropped 5 bases and J dropped 3; count of bases not matched to a gene: 4. CDR1 is SGHTA and CDR2 is FQGNSA in the germline V gene. The CDR3 reads CASSAGTSVYEQYF. The CDR3 region has the DNA TGTGCCAGCAGCGCCGGGACTAGCGTCTACGAGCAGTACTTC.

A remark on this clonotype: A read error may be the cause here, since a much bigger clone is one base away. The chain couples TRBV7-9 to TRBJ1-1; no reliable D call. CDR1 is SEHNR, CDR2 FQNEAQ, per germline (reference sequence). This CDR3 is built from 12 residues. DNA of the CDR3: TGTTCCACTGCCCTGGTAGGAACTGAAGCTTTCTTT. Its protein product is CSTALVGTEAFF. Filled out from reference TRBV7-9 and TRBJ1-1, the complete variable domain reads DTGVSQNPRHKITKRGQNVTFRCDPISEHNRLYWYRQTLGQGPEFLTYFQNEAQLEKSRLLSDRFSAERPKGSFSTLEIQRTEQGDSAMYLCSTALVGTEAFFGQGTRLTVV.

Worth noting for this clonotype: The junction differs from germline at one of its ends, possibly a read error. This chain joins TRBV12-3 or TRBV12-4 and TRBJ2-5; D might be TRBD2 (6 bases). The end of the DNA aligns better with TRBJ2-7, so the J call may be wrong. The CDR3 is 14 amino acids. Here the CDR3 reads CAGSLGTSYYEQYF. Written as DNA, the CDR3 is TGTGCCGGCAGTTTAGGGACTTCCTACTACGAGCAGTACTTC.

The chain carries TRBV18 and TRBJ2-7; D could derive from TRBD1 or TRBD2 (5 bases each). Germline CDR1 reads KGHSH; CDR2 reads LQKENI. V dropped 3 bases and J dropped 2 bases, with 11 bases sitting between them. The CDR3 runs 14 residues. For the CDR3, the DNA is TGTGCCAGCTCACCTATGAGGGGCACCTACGAGCAGTACTTC. Translated, it gives CASSPMRGTYEQYF.

V gene TRBV3-1 combines with J gene TRBJ1-4, with D uncertain. CDR3 length: 14 amino acids. The germline gives CDR1 LGHDT, CDR2 YNNKEL (reference sequence). Trimming removed 2 bases at V and 4 bases at J, with 8 bases between. In DNA, the CDR3 is TGTGCCAGCAGCCAATTGAGGGTTAATGAAAAACTGTTTTTT. Its translation is CASSQLRVNEKLFF.

The chain links TRBV15 to TRBJ2-5; possibly TRBD2 for D (5 bases). Germline V gives CDR1 LNHNV, CDR2 YYDKDF (reference sequence). This CDR3 contains 15 residues. V was cut by 5 bases and J by 11 bases, with 24 bases left in between. The chain's CDR3 is CATSWPGVKNNEQYF. The CDR3 DNA reads TGTGCCACCAGCTGGCCCGGGGTTAAGAACAATGAGCAGTACTTC. The entire variable domain, with the rest obtained from reference TRBV15 and TRBJ2-5, is as follows: DAMVIQNPRYQVTQFGKPVTLSCSQTLNHNVMYWYQQKSSQAPKLLFHYYDKDFNNEADTPDNFQSRRPNTSFCFLDIRSPGLGDTAMYLCATSWPGVKNNEQYFGPGTRLLVL.

Ten or more counts support this clonotype. The rearrangement uses TRBV4-3 and TRBJ2-5; TRBD2 agrees at 7 bases. The CDR3 contains 15 residues. Germline V gene lookup returns CDR1 LGHNA and CDR2 YSLEER. The V and J ends lost 5 bases and 4 bases, in that order; junction bases with no gene match: 10. The CDR3 DNA follows: TGCGCCAGCAGCTACACTTTAGGACTAGGAGAGACCCAGTACTTC. Protein product: CASSYTLGLGETQYF.

The chain joins TRBV4-2 to TRBJ2-4; D is uncertain. V lost 1 base and J 0 bases, leaving 13 bases between the germline ends. The germline CDR1 and CDR2 sequences are LGHNA and YNFKEQ. The CDR3 consists of 17 residues. This CDR3 reads CASSQGGTNRAKNIQYF. The CDR3 DNA reads as TGTGCCAGCAGCCAAGGGGGTACTAACAGAGCCAAAAACATTCAGTACTTC.

This clonotype turned up a few times. Here the CDR3 DNA reads TGTGCCAGCAGCCTAGGCACCACCCTAGAGACCCAGTACTTC. Its protein is CASSLGTTLETQYF. The rearrangement joins TRBV7-2 to TRBJ2-5; no definite D call. The CDR3 has 14 amino acids. V was pared by 5 bases and J by 4 bases, with 14 bases between. The germline V gene has CDR1 SGHTA and CDR2 FQGNSA.

Only a few counts were recorded for this clonotype. This chain joins TRBV6-1 and TRBJ2-1; D remains ambiguous. Germline CDR1 and CDR2: MNHNS and SASEGT. The ends were cut back, 8 bases at V and 8 bases at J, with 16 bases in the middle. The CDR3 loop spans 13 amino acids. The CDR3 nucleotides read TGTGCCAGCGGGGTAGAAGCTTACCATGAGCAGTTCTTC. This gives the protein CASGVEAYHEQFF.